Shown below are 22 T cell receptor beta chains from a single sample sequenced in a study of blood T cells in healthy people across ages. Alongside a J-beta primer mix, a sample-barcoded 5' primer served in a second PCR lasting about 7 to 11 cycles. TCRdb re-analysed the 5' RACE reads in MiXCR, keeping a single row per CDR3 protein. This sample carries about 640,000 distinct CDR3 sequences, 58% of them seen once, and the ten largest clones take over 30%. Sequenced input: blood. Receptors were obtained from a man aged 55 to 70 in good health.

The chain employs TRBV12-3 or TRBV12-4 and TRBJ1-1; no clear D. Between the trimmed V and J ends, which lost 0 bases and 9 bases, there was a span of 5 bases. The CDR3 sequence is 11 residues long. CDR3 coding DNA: TGTGCCAGCAGTTTAGCCAGCAAAGCTTTCTTT. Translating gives CASSLASKAFF.

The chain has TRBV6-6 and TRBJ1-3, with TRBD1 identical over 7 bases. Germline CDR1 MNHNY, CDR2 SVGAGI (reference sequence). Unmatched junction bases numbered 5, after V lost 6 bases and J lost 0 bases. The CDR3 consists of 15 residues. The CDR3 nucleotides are TGTGCCAGCAGCCCCAGGGGGGCCTCTGGAAACACCATATATTTT. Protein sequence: CASSPRGASGNTIYF.

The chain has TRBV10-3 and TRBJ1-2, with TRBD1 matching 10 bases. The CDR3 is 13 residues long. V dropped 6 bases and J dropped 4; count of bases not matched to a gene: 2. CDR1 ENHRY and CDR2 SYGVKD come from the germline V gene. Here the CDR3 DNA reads TGTGCCATCAGGACAGGGGGCTTCTATGGCTACACCTTC. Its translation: CAIRTGGFYGYTF.

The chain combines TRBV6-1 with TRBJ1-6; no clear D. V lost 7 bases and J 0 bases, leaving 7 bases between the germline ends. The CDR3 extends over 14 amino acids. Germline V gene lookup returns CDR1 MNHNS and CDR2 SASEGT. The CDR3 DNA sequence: TGTGCCAGCAACCGGGGCTCCTATAATTCACCCCTCCACTTT. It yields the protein CASNRGSYNSPLHF.

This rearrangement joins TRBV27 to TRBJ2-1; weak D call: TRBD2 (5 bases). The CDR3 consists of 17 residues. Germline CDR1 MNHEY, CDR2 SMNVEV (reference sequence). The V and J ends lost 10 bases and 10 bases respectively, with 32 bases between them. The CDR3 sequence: CANQPLERRTVSYEQFF. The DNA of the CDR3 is TGTGCCAACCAACCCTTGGAGAGGAGGACGGTTTCCTACGAGCAGTTCTTC.

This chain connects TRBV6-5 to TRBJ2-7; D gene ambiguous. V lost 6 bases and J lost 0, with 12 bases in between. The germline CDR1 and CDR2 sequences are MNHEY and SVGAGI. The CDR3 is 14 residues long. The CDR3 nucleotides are TGTGCCAGCAGACCAGTACCGAGCTCCTACGAGCAGTACTTC. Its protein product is CASRPVPSSYEQYF.

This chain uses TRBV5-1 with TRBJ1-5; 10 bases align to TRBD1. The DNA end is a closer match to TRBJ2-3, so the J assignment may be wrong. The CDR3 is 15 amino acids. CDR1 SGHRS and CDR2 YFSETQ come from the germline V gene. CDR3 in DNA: TGCGCCAGCAGTCCGGGACAGGGGTCCTCAGATACGCAGTATTTT. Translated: CASSPGQGSSDTQYF.

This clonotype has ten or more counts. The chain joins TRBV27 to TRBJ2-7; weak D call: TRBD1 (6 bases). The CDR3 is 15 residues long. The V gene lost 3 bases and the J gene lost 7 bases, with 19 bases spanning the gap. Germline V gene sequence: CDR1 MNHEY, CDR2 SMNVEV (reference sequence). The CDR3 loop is CASSFPPRQGCEQYF. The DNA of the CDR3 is TGTGCCAGCAGTTTCCCCCCCCGCCAGGGGTGTGAGCAGTACTTC.

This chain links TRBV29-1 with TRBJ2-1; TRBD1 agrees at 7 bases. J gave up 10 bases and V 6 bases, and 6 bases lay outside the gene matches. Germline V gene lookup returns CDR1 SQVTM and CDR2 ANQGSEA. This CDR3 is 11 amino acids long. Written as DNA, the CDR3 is TGCAGCGTCGGACAGGAGACGGAGCAGTTCTTC. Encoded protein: CSVGQETEQFF.

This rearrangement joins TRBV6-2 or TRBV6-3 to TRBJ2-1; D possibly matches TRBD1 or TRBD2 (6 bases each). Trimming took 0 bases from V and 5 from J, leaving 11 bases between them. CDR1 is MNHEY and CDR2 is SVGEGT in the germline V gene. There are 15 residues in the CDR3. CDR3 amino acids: CASSYSGGDNNEQFF. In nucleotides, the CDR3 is TGTGCCAGCAGTTACTCAGGCGGGGACAACAATGAGCAGTTCTTC.

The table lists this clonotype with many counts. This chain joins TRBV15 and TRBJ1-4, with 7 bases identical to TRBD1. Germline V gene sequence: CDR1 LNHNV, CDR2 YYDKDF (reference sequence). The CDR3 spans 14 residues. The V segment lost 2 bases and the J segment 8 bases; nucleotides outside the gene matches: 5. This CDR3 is CATSRSTGYEKLFF. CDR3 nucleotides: TGTGCCACCAGCAGATCGACAGGGTACGAAAAACTGTTTTTT. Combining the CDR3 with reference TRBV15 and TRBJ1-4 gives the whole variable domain DAMVIQNPRYQVTQFGKPVTLSCSQTLNHNVMYWYQQKSSQAPKLLFHYYDKDFNNEADTPDNFQSRRPNTSFCFLDIRSPGLGDTAMYLCATSRSTGYEKLFFGSGTQLSVL.

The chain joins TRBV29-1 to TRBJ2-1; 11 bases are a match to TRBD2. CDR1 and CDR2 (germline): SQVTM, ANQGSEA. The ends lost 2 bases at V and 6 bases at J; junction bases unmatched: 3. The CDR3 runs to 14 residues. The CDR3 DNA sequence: TGCAGCGTTGAATGGCTAGCGGGGGGCAATGAGCAGTTCTTC. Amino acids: CSVEWLAGGNEQFF.

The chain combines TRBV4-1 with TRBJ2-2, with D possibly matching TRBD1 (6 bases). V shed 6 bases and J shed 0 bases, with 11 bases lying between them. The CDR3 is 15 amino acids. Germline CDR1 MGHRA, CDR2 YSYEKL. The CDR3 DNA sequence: TGCGCCAGCAGTACGGGACACCCGAACACCGGGGAGCTGTTTTTT. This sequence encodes CASSTGHPNTGELFF.

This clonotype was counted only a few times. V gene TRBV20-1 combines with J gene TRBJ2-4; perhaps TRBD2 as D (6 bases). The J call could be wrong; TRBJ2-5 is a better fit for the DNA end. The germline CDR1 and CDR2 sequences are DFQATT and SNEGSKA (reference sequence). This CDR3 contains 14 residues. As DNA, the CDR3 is TGCAGTGCTAGAGATAGTAGCGGTGGGAAGACCCAGTACTTC. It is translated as CSARDSSGGKTQYF.

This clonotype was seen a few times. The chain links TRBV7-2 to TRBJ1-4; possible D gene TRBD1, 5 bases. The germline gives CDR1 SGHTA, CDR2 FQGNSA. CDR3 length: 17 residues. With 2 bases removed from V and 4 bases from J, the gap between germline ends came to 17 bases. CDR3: CASSLRWQGVGNEKLFF. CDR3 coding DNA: TGTGCCAGCAGCTTAAGGTGGCAGGGAGTTGGTAATGAAAAACTGTTTTTT.

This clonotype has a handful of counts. The CDR3 here is CAISEQGTYEQYF. CDR3 nucleotides: TGTGCCATCAGTGAACAGGGGACCTACGAGCAGTACTTC. The chain carries TRBV10-3 and TRBJ2-7; 7 bases align to TRBD1. V gave up 3 bases and J gave up 2 bases; unmatched junction bases: 1. This CDR3 contains 13 residues. Germline V CDR1 and CDR2: ENHRY, SYGVKD.

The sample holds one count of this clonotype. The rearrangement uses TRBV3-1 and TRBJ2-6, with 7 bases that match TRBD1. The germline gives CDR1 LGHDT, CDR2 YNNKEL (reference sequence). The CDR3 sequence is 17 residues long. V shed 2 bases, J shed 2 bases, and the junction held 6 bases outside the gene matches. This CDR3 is CASSQLQTGAGANVLTF. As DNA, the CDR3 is TGTGCCAGCAGCCAACTACAAACAGGGGCTGGGGCCAACGTCCTGACTTTC.

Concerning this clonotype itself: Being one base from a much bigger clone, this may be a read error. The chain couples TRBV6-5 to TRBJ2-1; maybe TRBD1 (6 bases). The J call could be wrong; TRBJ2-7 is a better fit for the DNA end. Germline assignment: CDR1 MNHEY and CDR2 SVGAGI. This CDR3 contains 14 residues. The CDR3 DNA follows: TGTGCCAGCAGAGACAGGAGCTCCTACAATGAGCAGTACTTC. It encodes CASRDRSSYNEQYF.

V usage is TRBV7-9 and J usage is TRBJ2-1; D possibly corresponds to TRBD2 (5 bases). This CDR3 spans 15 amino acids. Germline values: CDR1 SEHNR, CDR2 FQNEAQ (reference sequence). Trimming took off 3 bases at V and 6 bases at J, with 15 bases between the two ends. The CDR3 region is CASSFGPLGANEQFF. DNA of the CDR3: TGTGCCAGCAGCTTTGGTCCCCTGGGAGCCAATGAGCAGTTCTTC.

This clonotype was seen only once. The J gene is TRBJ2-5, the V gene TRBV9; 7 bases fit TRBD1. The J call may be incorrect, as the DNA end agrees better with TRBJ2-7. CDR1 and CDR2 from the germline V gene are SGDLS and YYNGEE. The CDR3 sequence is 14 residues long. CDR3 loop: CASSTGQLRGEQYF. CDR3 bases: TGTGCCAGCAGCACGGGACAGTTACGTGGCGAGCAGTACTTC.

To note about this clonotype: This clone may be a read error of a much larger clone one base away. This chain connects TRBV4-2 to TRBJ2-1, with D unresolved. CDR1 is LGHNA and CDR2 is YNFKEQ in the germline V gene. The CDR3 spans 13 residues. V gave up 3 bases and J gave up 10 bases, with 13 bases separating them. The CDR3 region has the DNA TGTGCCAGCAGCCACGGACCCCCGGAGGAGCAGTTCTTC. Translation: CASSHGPPEEQFF.

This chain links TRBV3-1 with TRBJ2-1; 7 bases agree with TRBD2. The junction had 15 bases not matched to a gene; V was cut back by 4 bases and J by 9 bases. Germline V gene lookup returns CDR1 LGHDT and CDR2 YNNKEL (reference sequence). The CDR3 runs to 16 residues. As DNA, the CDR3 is TGTGCCAGCAGCCCGACTCCCGCGGGACGGGGGGTTGAGCAGTTCTTC. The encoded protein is CASSPTPAGRGVEQFF.